One and the same sample provided the 6 T cell receptor beta chains below, sequenced in a study of identical twins. TCRdb used MiXCR to reprocess the 5' RACE reads, holding one entry per CDR3 protein. The sample lists some 500,000 distinct CDR3 sequences; approximately 15% were seen once. These data were also reused for a study on yellow fever vaccine responses in identical twins.

The sequencing sample was made of CD4+ T cells sorted from blood. These receptors were obtained from a woman in her late teens or twenties in good health.

This clonotype was recorded a few times. The V and J genes are TRBV5-1 and TRBJ2-1; no clear D. Looked up from germline, CDR1 is SGHRS and CDR2 is YFSETQ. The CDR3 contains 14 residues. Trimming pared 4 bases from V and 8 bases from J, leaving 16 bases between. The CDR3 coding sequence is TGCGCCAGCAGCCCAGAGGCGGCATACGATGAGCAGTTCTTC. Translating it yields CASSPEAAYDEQFF.

This clonotype was seen many times. The chain is built from TRBV7-2 and TRBJ2-5; the D gene is possibly TRBD2 (5 bases). Germline assignment: CDR1 SGHTA and CDR2 FQGNSA. The CDR3 runs to 13 residues. Trimming left V 0 bases short and J 4 bases short, with 6 bases between. CDR3 bases: TGTGCCAGCAGCTTAGCCCTAGCAGAGACCCAGTACTTC. Translating it yields CASSLALAETQYF. The whole variable domain, filled in from reference TRBV7-2 and TRBJ2-5, reads GAGVSQSPSNKVTEKGKDVELRCDPISGHTALYWYRQSLGQGLEFLIYFQGNSAPDKSGLPSDRFSAERTGGSVSTLTIQRTQQEDSAVYLCASSLALAETQYFGPGTRLLVL.

This clonotype was counted ten times or more. The chain is built from TRBV5-1 and TRBJ2-1; 7 positions match TRBD2. The CDR3 runs 15 residues. Germline CDR1 is SGHRS and CDR2 is YFSETQ. V lost 2 bases and J lost 0; bases outside the gene matches: 2. CDR3 protein: CASSFGRHSYNEQFF. The CDR3 bases are TGCGCCAGCAGCTTCGGGAGGCACTCCTACAATGAGCAGTTCTTC.

This clonotype was counted only a few times. The chain joins TRBV15 to TRBJ2-3, with D hard to call. The CDR3 sequence is 14 residues long. The V and J ends lost 1 base and 0 bases respectively, with 5 bases between them. Germline V gene data show CDR1 as LNHNV and CDR2 as YYDKDF (reference sequence). In DNA, the CDR3 is TGTGCCACCAGCAGAGGAGGCAGCACAGATACGCAGTATTTT. This gives the protein CATSRGGSTDTQYF.

This clonotype was counted a few times. The genes are TRBV12-3 or TRBV12-4 and TRBJ2-1; TRBD1 is a possible D gene (6 bases). Deletions cut 5 bases from V and 5 bases from J, with 16 bases between. The CDR3 extends over 15 amino acids. The CDR3 DNA is TGTGCCAGCAGTCCAGGGGACCGCCTGAACAATGAGCAGTTCTTC. This gives the protein CASSPGDRLNNEQFF.

This chain uses TRBV7-2 with TRBJ1-5, with D unresolved. V was pared by 3 bases and J by 4 bases, with 7 bases between. The germline CDR1 and CDR2 sequences are SGHTA and FQGNSA. The CDR3 is 13 amino acids. CDR3 loop: CASSFRENQPQHF. CDR3 DNA sequence: TGTGCCAGCAGCTTCCGGGAGAATCAGCCCCAGCATTTT.